These 17 T cell receptor beta chains came from one sample sequenced in a study of cytomegalovirus exposure and HLA in healthy donors. PCR employed 60 Vbeta and 13 Jbeta primers. This table comes from immunoSEQ multiplex PCR, and its TCRdb copy is limited to in-frame clones, with some not included. This table has some 150,000 clones, roughly 85% appearing once. Input material: PBMCs. These receptors were collected from a male donor in good health and CMV-seronegative.

This chain connects TRBV15 to TRBJ1-2; 8 bases are shared with TRBD1. CDR3 size: 14 residues. The germline V gene encodes CDR1 LNHNV and CDR2 YYDKDF (reference sequence). V shed 7 bases and J 7 bases; nucleotides not matched to a gene: 11. CDR3 sequence: CATTDRRTGFGYTF. CDR3 in DNA: TGTGCCACCACGGATAGGCGGACAGGGTTTGGCTACACCTTC.

The V and J genes are TRBV7-2 and TRBJ2-1; TRBD1 might be the D (5 bases). The germline CDR1 and CDR2 sequences are SGHTA and FQGNSA. The CDR3 contains 13 residues. V lost 5 bases, J lost 9 bases, and 14 bases lay in between. CDR3 DNA: TGTGCCAGCAGCAGCTCAGGGTGGAGTGAGCAGTTCTTC. Translated, it gives CASSSSGWSEQFF.

V gene TRBV5-4 combines with J gene TRBJ2-7; 8 bases fit TRBD1. Losses at the gene ends were 2 bases for V and 4 bases for J; bases not matched to a gene: 8. The germline V gene encodes CDR1 SGHNT and CDR2 YYREEE (reference sequence). This CDR3 region has 15 residues. The CDR3 is CASSFQGAQAYEQYF. The DNA of the CDR3 is TGTGCCAGCAGCTTTCAGGGGGCCCAGGCTTACGAGCAGTACTTC.

The chain joins TRBV5-1 to TRBJ2-7, with TRBD2 matching over 11 bases. V lost 3 bases and J lost 4; bases outside the gene matches: 9. The CDR3 runs to 16 residues. The V gene's germline CDR1 is SGHRS and CDR2 YFSETQ. CDR3 sequence: CASSSRPGLAEYEQYF. In DNA, the CDR3 is TGCGCCAGCAGCTCCAGGCCGGGACTAGCGGAATACGAGCAGTACTTC.

A word on this clone: Germline is not matched at one junction end, which may reflect a read error. The chain uses TRBV7-9 and TRBJ1-1, with D maybe TRBD1 (5 bases). Per germline, CDR1 SEHNR and CDR2 FQNEAQ (reference sequence). The CDR3 is made up of 13 amino acids. In nucleotides, the CDR3 is TGTTCCAGCAGCTTACAGGTGAACACTGAAGCTTTCTTT. Its protein product is CSSSLQVNTEAFF.

This sequence joins TRBV7-6 and TRBJ2-5; D uncertain. CDR3 length: 13 residues. Germline assignment: CDR1 SGHVS and CDR2 FNYEAQ. The V and J ends lost 1 base and 0 bases respectively, with 3 bases between them. The CDR3 DNA reads as TGTGCCAGCAGCTTAGACTACCAAGAGACCCAGTACTTC. Translating it yields CASSLDYQETQYF.

The genes are TRBV9 and TRBJ1-4; no reliable D call. The CDR3 spans 15 residues. The V end lost 0 bases, the J end lost 0 bases, and 6 bases lay between the germline ends. The germline V gene encodes CDR1 SGDLS and CDR2 YYNGEE. The CDR3 sequence is CASSVEGATNEKLFF. CDR3 sequence (DNA): TGTGCCAGCAGCGTAGAGGGAGCAACTAATGAAAAACTGTTTTTT. The full variable domain, with the rest looked up from reference TRBV9 and TRBJ1-4, is DSGVTQTPKHLITATGQRVTLRCSPRSGDLSVYWYQQSLDQGLQFLIQYYNGEERAKGNILERFSAQQFPDLHSELNLSSLELGDSALYFCASSVEGATNEKLFFGSGTQLSVL.

The chain joins TRBV2 to TRBJ2-3; D gene uncertain. Germline CDR1 and CDR2: SNHLY and FYNNEI. The CDR3 has 15 residues. With 8 bases removed from V and 0 bases from J, the gap between germline ends came to 15 bases. CDR3 in DNA: TGTGCCAGCTCACGCCAACCGACAAGCACAGATACGCAGTATTTT. This gives the protein CASSRQPTSTDTQYF.

This chain links TRBV7-3 with TRBJ1-5, with TRBD1 matching 8 bases. CDR3 length: 16 residues. Per the germline V gene, CDR1 is SGHTA and CDR2 is FQGTGA. The ends lost 5 bases at V and 4 bases at J; junction bases unmatched: 10. This CDR3 reads CASSAEQGGVNQPQHF. Here the CDR3 DNA reads TGTGCCAGCAGCGCAGAACAGGGGGGAGTGAATCAGCCCCAGCATTTT.

This clone has only one observation. The genes are TRBV16 and TRBJ1-3; TRBD1 agrees at 8 bases. J lost 1 base, V lost 5 bases, and 10 bases had no gene match. Per the germline V gene, CDR1 is KGHSY and CDR2 is FQNENV. The CDR3 is 17 amino acids. The CDR3 here is CASSRGRQGTSGNTIYF. The CDR3 DNA follows: TGTGCCAGCAGCAGAGGGCGACAGGGGACGTCTGGAAACACCATATATTTT.

The genes are TRBV4-2 and TRBJ2-5; a weak D match, TRBD2 (7 bases). Trimming removed 2 bases from V and 4 bases from J, with 14 bases in between. CDR3 size: 15 residues. The germline CDR1 and CDR2 sequences are LGHNA and YNFKEQ. DNA for the CDR3: TGTGCCAGCAGCCAATCAAGAGGGGGGGCAGAGACCCAGTACTTC. It codes for CASSQSRGGAETQYF.

This rearrangement joins TRBV5-4 to TRBJ2-3; 14 bases line up with TRBD2. V gave up 0 bases and J gave up 3 bases; unmatched junction bases: 6. Germline CDR1 is SGHNT and CDR2 is YYREEE (reference sequence). The CDR3 is made up of 18 amino acids. The CDR3 DNA is TGTGCCAGCAGCTTGGACCGACTAGCGGGAGGGCAAACAGATACGCAGTATTTT. Translated: CASSLDRLAGGQTDTQYF.

The V and J genes are TRBV6-5 and TRBJ2-7, with 11 positions matching TRBD2. Trimming at V came to 6 bases and at J to 2 bases, leaving 6 bases not matched to a gene. The germline V gene encodes CDR1 MNHEY and CDR2 SVGAGI. The CDR3 is 15 amino acids. CDR3 loop: CASRSGTSGAYEQYF. The DNA of the CDR3 is TGTGCCAGCAGATCCGGGACTAGCGGAGCCTACGAGCAGTACTTC.

This clone was counted only a few times. The chain combines TRBV7-3 with TRBJ2-1, with 7 bases fitting TRBD2. Germline V gene lookup returns CDR1 SGHTA and CDR2 FQGTGA. CDR3 length: 16 amino acids. V shed 5 bases, J shed 4 bases, and the junction held 11 bases outside the gene matches. The chain's CDR3 is CASSPLGSGDYNEQFF. DNA for the CDR3: TGTGCCAGCAGCCCCCTCGGGAGCGGGGATTACAATGAGCAGTTCTTC. The variable domain in full, with the rest retrieved from reference TRBV7-3 and TRBJ2-1, is GAGVSQTPSNKVTEKGKYVELRCDPISGHTALYWYRQSLGQGPEFLIYFQGTGAADDSGLPNDRFFAVRPEGSVSTLKIQRTERGDSAVYLCASSPLGSGDYNEQFFGPGTRLTVL.

This chain joins TRBV6-5 and TRBJ2-1, with D perhaps matching TRBD2 (5 bases). The CDR3 sequence is 13 residues long. Trimming stripped 0 bases from V and 8 bases from J, with 8 bases between. From germline, CDR1 is MNHEY and CDR2 SVGAGI. The CDR3 DNA is TGTGCCAGCAGTTACTCGGTTAGCGATGAGCAGTTCTTC. Amino acids: CASSYSVSDEQFF.

The chain uses TRBV2 and TRBJ2-3, with TRBD2 matching 7 bases. The length of the CDR3 is 14 residues. Germline trimming cut 6 bases from V and 4 bases from J; bases unmatched to any gene: 7. The germline gives CDR1 SNHLY, CDR2 FYNNEI. This CDR3 reads CASSAGDPADTQYF. The CDR3 DNA is TGTGCCAGCAGCGCGGGGGACCCTGCAGATACGCAGTATTTT. The full variable domain, its missing parts supplied by reference TRBV2 and TRBJ2-3, is EPEVTQTPSHQVTQMGQEVILRCVPISNHLYFYWYRQILGQKVEFLVSFYNNEISEKSEIFDDQFSVERPDGSNFTLKIRSTKLEDSAMYFCASSAGDPADTQYFGPGTRLTVL.

This chain connects TRBV14 to TRBJ2-7; 7 positions match TRBD1. With 2 bases clipped from V and 5 bases from J, the junction kept 9 bases outside the gene matches. CDR1 is SGHDN, CDR2 FVKESK, per germline. The CDR3 is made up of 15 amino acids. The chain's CDR3 is CASSQPGQRINEQYF. CDR3 in DNA: TGTGCCAGCAGCCAACCGGGACAGCGGATTAACGAGCAGTACTTC.